Sequencing of this TCR beta chain was carried out in a study of blood T cells in healthy people across ages. Germline V gene lookup returns CDR1 DFQATT and CDR2 SNEGSKA (reference sequence). The CDR3 is 12 residues long. Using a J-beta primer mix together with a sample-barcoded 5' primer, a second PCR was run for roughly 6 to 12 cycles. TCRdb reprocessed the 5' RACE reads via MiXCR and lists one record per CDR3 protein. The repertoire holds under 800,000 distinct CDR3 sequences, with roughly 45% as singletons. Sequenced sample: blood. V gene TRBV20-1 combines with J gene TRBJ2-5, with a weak D call TRBD2 (6 bases). The receptor was derived from a woman aged 55-70 years in good health. The CDR3 region is CRASTSFETQYF. The CDR3 nucleotides are TGCAGGGCTTCTACTAGCTTTGAGACCCAGTACTTC.